This TCR beta chain appears in the sequencing data of a study of blood T cells in healthy people across ages. This clonotype was seen ten or more times. Combining a sample-barcoded 5' primer with a J-beta primer mix, a second PCR ran for about 7 to 12 cycles. TCRdb redid the calling of the 5' RACE reads with MiXCR, one entry per CDR3 protein. The table records approximately 880,000 distinct CDR3 sequences, around 49% of them present only once. The people who gave samples were healthy Caucasians from Russia, aged roughly 6 to 100. Peripheral blood was drawn, about 9.7 milliliters per donor. With V trimmed by 1 base and J by 1 base, 5 bases remained unmatched. CDR3 length: 16 amino acids. Germline assignment: CDR1 MNHEY and CDR2 SMNVEV (reference sequence).

This sequence joins TRBV27 and TRBJ2-3, with 7 nucleotides matching TRBD2. The receptor comes from a man aged 25 to 40 in good health. Sequencing was carried out using blood. CDR3 DNA sequence: TGTGCCAGCAGTTTATACCGGGGGGTCGGCACAGATACGCAGTATTTT. Translated: CASSLYRGVGTDTQYF.